The 25 T cell receptor beta chains in this list originate from one sample, sequenced in a study of T cell responses to AZD1222 COVID-19 vaccine. Profiling relied on immunoSEQ multiplex PCR, and the TCRdb table lists in-frame clones only, not all of them. The sample has about 70,000 clones; roughly 91% are singletons. Sequenced here: peripheral blood, sampled 28 days after the second dose of the MenACWY control vaccine. The origin of the receptors is an adult who received the MenACWY meningococcal vaccine as a control.

The rearrangement uses TRBV25-1 and TRBJ1-2; the D gene is possibly TRBD1 (5 bases). This CDR3 is built from 17 residues. V was trimmed by 0 bases and J by 7 bases, leaving 21 bases between them. From germline, CDR1 is MGHDK and CDR2 SYGVNS. CDR3 sequence: CASSEYPAGRRTPGYTF. CDR3 DNA sequence: TGTGCCAGCAGTGAATATCCGGCGGGACGTCGGACGCCTGGCTACACCTTC.

The V gene is TRBV18, the J gene TRBJ2-3; 9 bases map to TRBD2. This CDR3 comprises 15 residues. After removal of 5 bases from V and 2 bases from J, the junction contained 5 bases not matched to a gene. Germline V gene data show CDR1 as KGHSH and CDR2 as LQKENI. The CDR3 nucleotides are TGTGCCAGCTCATCCCGACTAGCGGACACAGATACGCAGTATTTT. It specifies CASSSRLADTDTQYF.

V is TRBV2 and J is TRBJ1-1; D possibly corresponds to TRBD1 (6 bases). Between the trimmed V and J ends, which lost 5 bases and 1 base, there was a span of 14 bases. Per the germline V gene, CDR1 is SNHLY and CDR2 is FYNNEI. The CDR3 consists of 15 residues. The CDR3 DNA reads as TGTGCCAGCAGTCCATCGACGGGGGCGAACACTGAAGCTTTCTTT. Its protein product is CASSPSTGANTEAFF.

The V call is TRBV18, the J call TRBJ2-5; D is perhaps TRBD2 (5 bases). Trimming removed 3 bases at V and 2 bases at J, with 10 bases between. Germline V gene data show CDR1 as KGHSH and CDR2 as LQKENI. This CDR3 is built from 14 residues. The CDR3 DNA follows: TGTGCCAGCTCACCCACCTCGGGGCAAGAGACCCAGTACTTC. Protein: CASSPTSGQETQYF.

The V gene is TRBV28, the J gene TRBJ1-1; possibly TRBD1 for D (6 bases). Per the germline V gene, CDR1 is MDHEN and CDR2 is SYDVKM. V dropped 6 bases and J dropped 2 bases, with 7 bases sitting between them. CDR3 size: 12 residues. CDR3 sequence: CASRQGNTEAFF. Written as DNA, the CDR3 is TGTGCCAGCAGACAGGGTAACACTGAAGCTTTCTTT. Supplemented by reference TRBV28 and TRBJ1-1, the full variable domain reads DVKVTQSSRYLVKRTGEKVFLECVQDMDHENMFWYRQDPGLGLRLIYFSYDVKMKEKGDIPEGYSVSREKKERFSLILESASTNQTSMYLCASRQGNTEAFFGQGTRLTVV.

CDR3 loop: CASSLGQYADTQYF. CDR3 nucleotide sequence: TGTGCCAGCAGCCTGGGACAGTACGCAGATACGCAGTATTTT. The chain recombines TRBV5-6 with TRBJ2-3; 7 bases fit TRBD1. The V segment lost 4 bases and the J segment 4 bases; nucleotides outside the gene matches: 6. This CDR3 region has 14 residues. Per germline, CDR1 SGHDT and CDR2 YYEEEE.

The chain uses TRBV2 and TRBJ1-4; the D is unclear. The germline V gene encodes CDR1 SNHLY and CDR2 FYNNEI. There are 14 residues in the CDR3. The V end lost 8 bases, the J end lost 5 bases, and 15 bases lay between the germline ends. CDR3 region: CASVKGEGNEKLFF. Here the CDR3 DNA reads TGTGCCAGCGTTAAGGGTGAGGGAAATGAAAAACTGTTTTTT.

The chain employs TRBV9 and TRBJ2-7; 7 nucleotides align to TRBD1. The CDR3 loop spans 14 amino acids. Germline CDR1 is SGDLS and CDR2 is YYNGEE. V gave up 4 bases and J gave up 4 bases; unmatched junction bases: 8. In DNA, the CDR3 is TGTGCCAGCAGCCCCTCGGACAGGCGATACGAGCAGTACTTC. This sequence encodes CASSPSDRRYEQYF.

The rearrangement links TRBV28 to TRBJ2-2, with D hard to call. The CDR3 runs to 12 residues. Looked up from germline, CDR1 is MDHEN and CDR2 is SYDVKM. V was shortened by 5 bases and J by 5 bases, with 6 bases between the two germline ends. CDR3 bases: TGTGCCAGCAGTGGCTGGACCGGGGAGCTGTTTTTT. Encoded protein: CASSGWTGELFF.

This clone has just a few counts. The V gene is TRBV10-2, the J gene TRBJ1-1; D gene ambiguous. The V gene's germline CDR1 is WSHSY and CDR2 SAAADI. The V end lost 8 bases, the J end lost 6 bases, and 16 bases lay between the germline ends. The CDR3 runs 13 residues. This CDR3 is CASSATRSAEAFF. CDR3 bases: TGCGCCAGCTCCGCGACCCGAAGCGCTGAAGCTTTCTTT.

The chain employs TRBV5-1 and TRBJ2-6; a possible D gene is TRBD2 (6 bases). From germline, CDR1 is SGHRS and CDR2 YFSETQ. This CDR3 has 15 residues. V was trimmed by 7 bases and J by 0 bases, leaving 11 bases between them. The CDR3 DNA sequence: TGCGCCAGCGCCGGGACTGCCTCTGGGGCCAACGTCCTGACTTTC. This codes for CASAGTASGANVLTF.

The chain links TRBV5-1 to TRBJ2-5; 11 bases match TRBD1. V lost 6 bases, J lost 4 bases, and 11 bases stayed unmatched. The CDR3 contains 16 residues. CDR1 and CDR2 (germline): SGHRS, YFSETQ. The CDR3 reads CASTPPRTGGRETQYF. Here the CDR3 DNA reads TGCGCCAGCACCCCTCCACGGACAGGGGGCCGAGAGACCCAGTACTTC.

J is TRBJ1-2 and V is TRBV24-1; 10 nucleotides line up with TRBD1. CDR1 and CDR2 (germline): KGHDR, SFDVKD. The CDR3 runs 15 residues. Trimming at V came to 4 bases and at J to 5 bases, leaving 6 bases not matched to a gene. In nucleotides, the CDR3 is TGTGCCACCAGTGAGGAGACAGGGGGCTGGTATGGCTACACCTTC. Its translation is CATSEETGGWYGYTF.

This clone was picked up a small number of times. This chain links TRBV5-1 with TRBJ1-5, with D perhaps matching TRBD1 (6 bases). V shed 3 bases and J shed 7 bases, with 14 bases lying between them. The CDR3 is 14 residues long. Germline V gene sequence: CDR1 SGHRS, CDR2 YFSETQ. In nucleotides, the CDR3 is TGCGCCAGCAGCTCTGGGGGGCTAGGGCAGCCCCAGCATTTT. Translated: CASSSGGLGQPQHF.

The rearrangement links TRBV30 to TRBJ1-1; D is undetermined. Germline V gene sequence: CDR1 GTSNPN, CDR2 SVGIG (reference sequence). This CDR3 region has 11 residues. V lost 7 bases to trimming and J lost 5 bases, with 11 bases between them. The CDR3: CAFLVGTEAFF. The CDR3 nucleotides read TGTGCCTTCCTAGTGGGGACTGAAGCTTTCTTT.

J is TRBJ2-2 and V is TRBV7-7, with 8 nucleotides matching TRBD1. CDR1 is SSHAT, CDR2 FNYEAQ, per germline (reference sequence). Trimming took 11 bases from V and 1 from J; bases not matched to a gene: 6. The CDR3 consists of 14 residues. The CDR3 loop reads CASSGTGNTGELFF. CDR3 in DNA: TGTGCCTCCTCCGGGACAGGGAACACCGGGGAGCTGTTTTTT.

The V call is TRBV4-3, the J call TRBJ2-1, with TRBD2 identical over 9 bases. Looked up from germline, CDR1 is LGHNA and CDR2 is YSLEER. The junction had 6 bases not matched to a gene; V was cut back by 1 base and J by 2 bases. The CDR3 has 17 residues. Here the CDR3 DNA reads TGCGCCAGCAGCCAAGGGCCAAGCGGGAGGACCTACAATGAGCAGTTCTTC. This sequence encodes CASSQGPSGRTYNEQFF.

The chain links TRBV28 to TRBJ1-6, with 8 positions matching TRBD1. CDR1 MDHEN and CDR2 SYDVKM come from the germline V gene. The junction had 7 bases not matched to a gene; V was cut back by 5 bases and J by 7 bases. This CDR3 contains 15 residues. The CDR3 region has the DNA TGTGCCAGCAGTATTACAGGGGGTCGAAATTCACCCCTCCACTTT. Amino acid sequence: CASSITGGRNSPLHF.

The gene calls are TRBV7-2 and TRBJ2-3; 10 nucleotides agree with TRBD2. Germline V gene lookup returns CDR1 SGHTA and CDR2 FQGNSA. J gave up 3 bases and V 1 base, and 4 bases lay outside the gene matches. The CDR3 runs to 16 residues. CDR3 residues: CASSLGGLAETDTQYF. CDR3 DNA: TGTGCCAGCAGCTTAGGCGGACTAGCGGAAACAGATACGCAGTATTTT.

CDR3 loop: CASSLGQGGYEKLFF. For the CDR3, the DNA is TGTGCCAGCAGCTTAGGACAGGGAGGGTATGAAAAACTGTTTTTT. V and J are TRBV7-9 and TRBJ1-4; TRBD1 aligns across 7 bases. The CDR3 is 15 amino acids. After removal of 1 base from V and 6 bases from J, the junction contained 5 bases not matched to a gene. From germline, CDR1 is SEHNR and CDR2 FQNEAQ (reference sequence).

This chain connects TRBV7-2 to TRBJ2-7, with 8 bases that match TRBD2. Looked up from germline, CDR1 is SGHTA and CDR2 is FQGNSA. The CDR3 runs 15 residues. Trimming took 1 base from V and 5 from J; bases not matched to a gene: 7. CDR3 protein: CASSLVPRGDHEQYF. CDR3 in DNA: TGTGCCAGCAGCTTAGTTCCGCGGGGGGACCACGAGCAGTACTTC.

The rearrangement joins TRBV5-6 to TRBJ2-4, with D possibly being TRBD2 (5 bases). The CDR3 is 14 amino acids. The V end was cut by 1 base, the J end by 6 bases, with 11 bases between. Germline V gives CDR1 SGHDT, CDR2 YYEEEE. The CDR3 DNA reads as TGTGCCAGCAGCTTGATCGAGGGTGTAAACATTCAGTACTTC. Its protein is CASSLIEGVNIQYF.

The count of this clone is one. The rearrangement uses TRBV7-9 and TRBJ1-2; D is unclear. The germline V gene has CDR1 SEHNR and CDR2 FQNEAQ (reference sequence). V lost 3 bases and J 2 bases, leaving 13 bases between the germline ends. This CDR3 has 15 residues. For the CDR3, the DNA is TGTGCCAGCAGCTTTGGTCGGGCCCCGAACTATGGCTACACCTTC. Protein product: CASSFGRAPNYGYTF.

V gene TRBV5-1 combines with J gene TRBJ2-7, with D uncertain. Germline V lookup: CDR1 SGHRS, CDR2 YFSETQ. The CDR3 runs 12 residues. V was pared by 4 bases and J by 3 bases, with 8 bases between. CDR3 in DNA: TGCGCCAGCAGCAGGACCGTCTACGAGCAGTACTTC. This codes for CASSRTVYEQYF.

This chain joins TRBV19 and TRBJ2-5; D ambiguous. The CDR3 has 14 residues. CDR1 and CDR2 (germline): LNHDA, SQIVND (reference sequence). V shed 3 bases and J shed 0 bases, with 8 bases lying between them. The CDR3, as DNA: TGTGCCAGTAGTATGGCAACGTACCAAGAGACCCAGTACTTC. Translated, it gives CASSMATYQETQYF.